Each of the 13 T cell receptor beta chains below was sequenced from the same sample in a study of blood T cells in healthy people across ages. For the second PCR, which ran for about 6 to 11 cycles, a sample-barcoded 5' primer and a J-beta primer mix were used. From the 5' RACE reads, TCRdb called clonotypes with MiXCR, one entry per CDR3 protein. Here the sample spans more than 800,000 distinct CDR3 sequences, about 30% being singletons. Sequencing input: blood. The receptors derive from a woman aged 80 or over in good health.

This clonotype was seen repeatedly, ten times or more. The CDR3 is CAGRGALSGANVLTF. The DNA of the CDR3 is TGTGCCGGGAGGGGGGCCCTCTCTGGGGCCAACGTCCTGACTTTC. This chain joins TRBV12-3 or TRBV12-4 and TRBJ2-6; D is possibly TRBD2 (7 bases). With 11 bases removed from V and 0 bases from J, the gap between germline ends came to 14 bases. The length of the CDR3 is 15 residues.

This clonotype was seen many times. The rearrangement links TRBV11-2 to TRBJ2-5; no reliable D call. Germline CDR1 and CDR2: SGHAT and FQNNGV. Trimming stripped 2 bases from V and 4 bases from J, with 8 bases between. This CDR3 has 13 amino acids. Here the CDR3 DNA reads TGTGCCAGCAGCTTATGGGCACTAGAGACCCAGTACTTC. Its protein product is CASSLWALETQYF.

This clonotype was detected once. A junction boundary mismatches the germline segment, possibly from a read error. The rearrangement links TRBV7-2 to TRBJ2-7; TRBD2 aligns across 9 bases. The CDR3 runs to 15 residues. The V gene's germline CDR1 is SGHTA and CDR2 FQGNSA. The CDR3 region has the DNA TGTGCCAGCAGCCTAGCGGGGAGCCTACCCGGGGAGCAGTACTTC. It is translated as CASSLAGSLPGEQYF. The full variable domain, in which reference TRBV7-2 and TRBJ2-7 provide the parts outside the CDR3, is GAGVSQSPSNKVTEKGKDVELRCDPISGHTALYWYRQSLGQGLEFLIYFQGNSAPDKSGLPSDRFSAERTGGSVSTLTIQRTQQEDSAVYLCASSLAGSLPGEQYFGPGTRLTVT.

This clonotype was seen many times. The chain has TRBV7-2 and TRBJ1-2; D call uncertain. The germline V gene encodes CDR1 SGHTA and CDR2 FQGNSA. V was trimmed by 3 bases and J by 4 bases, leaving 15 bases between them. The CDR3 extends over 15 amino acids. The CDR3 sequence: CASSFSGTVAYGYTF. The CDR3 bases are TGTGCCAGCAGCTTTTCGGGCACGGTTGCCTATGGCTACACCTTC.

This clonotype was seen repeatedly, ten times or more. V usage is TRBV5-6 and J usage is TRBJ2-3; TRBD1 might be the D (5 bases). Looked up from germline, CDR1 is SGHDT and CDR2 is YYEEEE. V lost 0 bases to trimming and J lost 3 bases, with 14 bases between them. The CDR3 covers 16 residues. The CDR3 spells CASSLAGFERTDTQYF. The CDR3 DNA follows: TGTGCCAGCAGCTTGGCAGGGTTCGAACGGACAGATACGCAGTATTTT. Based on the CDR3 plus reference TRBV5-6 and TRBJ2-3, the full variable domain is DAGVTQSPTHLIKTRGQQVTLRCSPKSGHDTVSWYQQALGQGPQFIFQYYEEEERQRGNFPDRFSGHQFPNYSSELNVNALLLGDSALYLCASSLAGFERTDTQYFGPGTRLTVL.

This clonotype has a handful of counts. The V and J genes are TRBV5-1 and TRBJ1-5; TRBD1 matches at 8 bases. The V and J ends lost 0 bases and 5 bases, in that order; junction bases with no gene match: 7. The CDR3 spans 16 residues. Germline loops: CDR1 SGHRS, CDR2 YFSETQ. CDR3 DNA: TGCGCCAGCAGCTTGGAAGGCCAGGGGGCGCATCAGCCCCAGCATTTT. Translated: CASSLEGQGAHQPQHF. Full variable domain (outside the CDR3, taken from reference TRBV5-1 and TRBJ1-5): KAGVTQTPRYLIKTRGQQVTLSCSPISGHRSVSWYQQTPGQGLQFLFEYFSETQRNKGNFPGRFSGRQFSNSRSEMNVSTLELGDSALYLCASSLEGQGAHQPQHFGDGTRLSIL.

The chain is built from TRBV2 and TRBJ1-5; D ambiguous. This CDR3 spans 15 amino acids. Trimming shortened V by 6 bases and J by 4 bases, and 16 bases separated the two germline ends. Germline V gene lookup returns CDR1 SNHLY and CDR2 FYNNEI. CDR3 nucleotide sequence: TGTGCCAGCAGCCGGGAGGGCCTGGGGAATCAGCCCCAGCATTTT. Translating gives CASSREGLGNQPQHF.

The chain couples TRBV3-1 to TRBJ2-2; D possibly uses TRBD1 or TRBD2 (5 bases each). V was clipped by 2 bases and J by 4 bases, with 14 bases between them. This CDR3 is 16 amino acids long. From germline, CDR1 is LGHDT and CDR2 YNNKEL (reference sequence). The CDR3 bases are TGTGCCAGCAGCCAATGGCTGGGGGACCGCACCGGGGAGCTGTTTTTT. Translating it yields CASSQWLGDRTGELFF.

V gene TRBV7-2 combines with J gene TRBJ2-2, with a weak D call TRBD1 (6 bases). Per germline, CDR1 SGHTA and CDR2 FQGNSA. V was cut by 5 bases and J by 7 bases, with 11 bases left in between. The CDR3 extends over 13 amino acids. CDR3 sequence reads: CASSPGEGGELFF. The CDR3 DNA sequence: TGTGCCAGCAGCCCAGGGGAAGGCGGGGAGCTGTTTTTT.

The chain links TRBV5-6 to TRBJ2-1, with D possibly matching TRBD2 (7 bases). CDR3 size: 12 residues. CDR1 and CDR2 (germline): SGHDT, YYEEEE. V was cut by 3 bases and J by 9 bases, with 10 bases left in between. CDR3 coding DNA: TGTGCCAGCAGCTCAGGGGAGGGTGAGCAGTTCTTC. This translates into CASSSGEGEQFF.

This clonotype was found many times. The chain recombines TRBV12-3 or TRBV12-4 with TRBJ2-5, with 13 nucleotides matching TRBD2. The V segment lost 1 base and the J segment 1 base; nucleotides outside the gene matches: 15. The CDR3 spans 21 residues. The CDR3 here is CASSLGLAGGSNTILQETQYF. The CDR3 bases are TGTGCCAGCAGTTTAGGACTAGCGGGGGGCTCAAATACTATACTCCAAGAGACCCAGTACTTC.

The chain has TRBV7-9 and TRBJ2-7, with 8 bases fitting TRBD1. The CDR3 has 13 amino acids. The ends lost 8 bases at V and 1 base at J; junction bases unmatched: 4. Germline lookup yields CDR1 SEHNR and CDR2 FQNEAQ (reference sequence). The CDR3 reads CASEGQESYEQYF. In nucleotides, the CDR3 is TGTGCCAGCGAGGGACAGGAATCCTACGAGCAGTACTTC.

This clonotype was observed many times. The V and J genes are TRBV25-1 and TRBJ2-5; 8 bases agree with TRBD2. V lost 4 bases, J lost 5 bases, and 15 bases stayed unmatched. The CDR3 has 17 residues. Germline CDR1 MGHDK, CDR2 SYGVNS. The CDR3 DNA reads TGTGCCAGCAGTGGGCCGCGACTAGCGATTTTCGGGGAGACCCAGTACTTC. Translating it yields CASSGPRLAIFGETQYF. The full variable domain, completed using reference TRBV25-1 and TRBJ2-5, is EADIYQTPRYLVIGTGKKITLECSQTMGHDKMYWYQQDPGMELHLIHYSYGVNSTEKGDLSSESTVSRIRTEHFPLTLESARPSHTSQYLCASSGPRLAIFGETQYFGPGTRLLVL.